These 28 T cell receptor beta chains were sequenced from one sample in a study of T cell responses to AZD1222 COVID-19 vaccine. Sequenced by immunoSEQ multiplex PCR; TCRdb stores in-frame clones only, minus some. The sample shows about 120,000 clones, 80% to 90% of them seen only once. The source was peripheral blood, collected on day 0 of AZD1222 vaccination. These receptors originate from an adult in good health.

The V and J genes are TRBV30 and TRBJ2-4; 8 positions agree with TRBD2. Germline V gives CDR1 GTSNPN, CDR2 SVGIG (reference sequence). CDR3 size: 15 residues. Trimming at V came to 0 bases and at J to 0 bases, leaving 1 base not matched to a gene. The CDR3 is CAWSVGGGAKNIQYF. In DNA, the CDR3 is TGTGCCTGGAGTGTCGGGGGGGGAGCCAAAAACATTCAGTACTTC.

The rearrangement joins TRBV9 to TRBJ2-2; 9 nucleotides align to TRBD1. There are 15 residues in the CDR3. V dropped 4 bases and J dropped 5; count of bases not matched to a gene: 6. Germline values: CDR1 SGDLS, CDR2 YYNGEE. CDR3 residues: CASSWGQGGTGELFF. The CDR3 DNA sequence: TGTGCCAGCAGCTGGGGACAGGGAGGGACCGGGGAGCTGTTTTTT.

This clone occurred a few times. This chain uses TRBV15 with TRBJ1-2; D is uncertain. CDR1 is LNHNV and CDR2 is YYDKDF in the germline V gene (reference sequence). This CDR3 has 14 amino acids. Trimming removed 0 bases from V and 1 base from J, with 6 bases in between. Here the CDR3 DNA reads TGTGCCACCAGCAGAGAGGGATTTAACTATGGCTACACCTTC. It encodes CATSREGFNYGYTF. Full variable domain (remainder filled in from reference TRBV15 and TRBJ1-2): DAMVIQNPRYQVTQFGKPVTLSCSQTLNHNVMYWYQQKSSQAPKLLFHYYDKDFNNEADTPDNFQSRRPNTSFCFLDIRSPGLGDTAMYLCATSREGFNYGYTFGSGTRLTVV.

V is TRBV5-1 and J is TRBJ1-4; D gene uncertain. The ends were cut back, 1 base at V and 5 bases at J, with 12 bases in the middle. Germline V gene data show CDR1 as SGHRS and CDR2 as YFSETQ. This CDR3 comprises 15 residues. DNA of the CDR3: TGCGCCAGCAGCTTGCAGTCCACGTCCAATGAAAAACTGTTTTTT. Amino acids: CASSLQSTSNEKLFF.

This sequence joins TRBV5-4 and TRBJ1-1; 8 positions agree with TRBD1. With 1 base clipped from V and 4 bases from J, the junction kept 6 bases outside the gene matches. The CDR3 has 15 amino acids. The germline gives CDR1 SGHNT, CDR2 YYREEE (reference sequence). The chain's CDR3 is CASSLKTGVGTEAFF. The CDR3 nucleotides are TGTGCCAGCAGCTTGAAGACAGGGGTAGGCACTGAAGCTTTCTTT.

The CDR3 DNA sequence: TGTGCCAGCAGTAAACTGGAGGGCCTCGAGCAGTACTTC. It codes for CASSKLEGLEQYF. V and J are TRBV12-3 or TRBV12-4 and TRBJ2-7, with D perhaps TRBD2 (6 bases). V was cut by 5 bases and J by 6 bases, with 14 bases left in between. The CDR3 loop spans 13 amino acids.

This CDR3 is CASSLQLRGLNGYTF. CDR3 nucleotide sequence: TGTGCCAGCAGCTTACAACTGCGGGGTTTGAATGGCTACACCTTC. This chain joins TRBV7-9 and TRBJ1-2, with D uncertain. The CDR3 is made up of 15 amino acids. V was cut by 2 bases and J by 6 bases, with 16 bases left in between. Germline assignment: CDR1 SEHNR and CDR2 FQNEAQ (reference sequence).

The chain combines TRBV7-9 with TRBJ2-5; TRBD1 agrees at 12 bases. CDR1 and CDR2 from the germline V gene are SEHNR and FQNEAQ (reference sequence). This CDR3 is built from 16 residues. V lost 3 bases, J lost 5 bases, and 7 bases stayed unmatched. The CDR3: CASSFGDRGLRETQYF. In DNA, the CDR3 is TGTGCCAGCAGCTTCGGGGACAGGGGGCTTCGGGAGACCCAGTACTTC.

The chain combines TRBV7-6 with TRBJ2-1; 13 bases align to TRBD2. Germline CDR1 SGHVS, CDR2 FNYEAQ. The CDR3 runs to 19 residues. Germline trimming cut 1 base from V and 0 bases from J; bases unmatched to any gene: 6. The CDR3 spells CASSLVPGLAGSSYNEQFF. The CDR3 DNA is TGTGCCAGCAGCTTAGTACCGGGACTAGCGGGGAGCTCCTACAATGAGCAGTTCTTC.

The chain links TRBV7-8 to TRBJ2-1, with TRBD2 matching over 10 bases. With 1 base clipped from V and 8 bases from J, the junction kept 5 bases outside the gene matches. Germline loops: CDR1 SGHVS, CDR2 FQNEAQ. There are 15 residues in the CDR3. The CDR3 protein is CASSLVLAGVYEQFF. CDR3 bases: TGTGCCAGCAGCTTAGTGCTAGCGGGGGTGTATGAGCAGTTCTTC.

The rearrangement joins TRBV5-4 to TRBJ2-3; 7 bases match TRBD2. V lost 1 base and J lost 3; bases outside the gene matches: 5. Germline-derived CDR1 and CDR2 are SGHNT and YYREEE (reference sequence). This CDR3 comprises 15 residues. CDR3 DNA sequence: TGTGCCAGCAGCTTGTGGACTAGTGATACAGATACGCAGTATTTT. This encodes CASSLWTSDTDTQYF.

This sequence joins TRBV7-5 and TRBJ2-5; the table calls TRBD2, which could not be checked here. TRBV7-5 is a known pseudogene. The CDR3 is 14 amino acids. CDR3 coding DNA: TGTGCCAGAAGCTTAGGGGGGGACCAAGAGACCCAGTACTTC. The encoded protein is CARSLGGDQETQYF.

The chain joins TRBV7-9 to TRBJ2-3; no reliable D call. The ends were cut back, 1 base at V and 0 bases at J, with 5 bases in the middle. The CDR3 loop spans 14 amino acids. Germline loops: CDR1 SEHNR, CDR2 FQNEAQ (reference sequence). The CDR3 DNA reads TGTGCCAGCAGCTTAGTTCGGAGCACAGATACGCAGTATTTT. Translated: CASSLVRSTDTQYF.

In this sample, this clone turned up once. This chain uses TRBV11-2 with TRBJ2-3, with TRBD1 matching 10 bases. This CDR3 has 17 residues. Germline CDR1 SGHAT, CDR2 FQNNGV. J gave up 0 bases and V 4 bases, and 7 bases lay outside the gene matches. The CDR3 spells CASSYRGQGPSTDTQYF. The CDR3 DNA reads as TGTGCCAGCAGCTACCGGGGACAGGGGCCTAGCACAGATACGCAGTATTTT.

V and J are TRBV6-1 and TRBJ2-1, with 8 bases that match TRBD2. The CDR3 is 15 amino acids. CDR1 and CDR2 (germline): MNHNS, SASEGT. The junction had 1 base not matched to a gene; V was cut back by 3 bases and J by 0 bases. CDR3 coding DNA: TGTGCCAGCAGTGAGCTAGCGGGCTCCTACAATGAGCAGTTCTTC. Amino acid sequence: CASSELAGSYNEQFF.

The chain has TRBV6-2 or TRBV6-3 and TRBJ2-3, with D perhaps being TRBD1 or TRBD2 (5 bases each). The CDR3 totals 16 residues. V lost 2 bases and J 2 bases, leaving 14 bases between the germline ends. Germline V gene data show CDR1 as MNHEY and CDR2 as SVGEGT. CDR3 residues: CASSYPRDRITDTQYF. The CDR3, as DNA: TGTGCCAGCAGTTACCCCAGGGACCGAATCACAGATACGCAGTATTTT.

This clone has just a few counts. The V call is TRBV5-1, the J call TRBJ1-4; no definite D call. The V end lost 4 bases, the J end lost 5 bases, and 15 bases lay between the germline ends. Germline values: CDR1 SGHRS, CDR2 YFSETQ. The CDR3 extends over 15 amino acids. The CDR3 sequence is CASSPEIVPNEKLFF. CDR3 DNA: TGCGCCAGCAGCCCTGAGATCGTCCCCAATGAAAAACTGTTTTTT.

This clone was seen a handful of times. The chain joins TRBV18 to TRBJ1-3, with TRBD1 as a possible D gene (5 bases). Trimming left V 1 base short and J 0 bases short, with 7 bases between. CDR3 length equals 15 residues. Germline V gene sequence: CDR1 KGHSH, CDR2 LQKENI. CDR3 sequence (DNA): TGTGCCAGCTCACCACGGGGGAGCTCTGGAAACACCATATATTTT. Protein: CASSPRGSSGNTIYF. The full variable domain, in which reference TRBV18 and TRBJ1-3 provide the parts outside the CDR3, is NAGVMQNPRHLVRRRGQEARLRCSPMKGHSHVYWYRQLPEEGLKFMVYLQKENIIDESGMPKERFSAEFPKEGPSILRIQQVVRGDSAAYFCASSPRGSSGNTIYFGEGSWLTVV.

This clone was counted between two and nine times. The chain carries TRBV24-1 and TRBJ1-2; D might be TRBD1 (5 bases). In germline, CDR1 is KGHDR, CDR2 SFDVKD. Trimming stripped 5 bases from V and 8 bases from J, with 11 bases between. This CDR3 has 12 residues. The CDR3 nucleotides are TGTGCCACCAGTGGGGACCTGGGGGGCTACACCTTC. Amino acid sequence: CATSGDLGGYTF.

This clone appeared a single time. The chain uses TRBV6-5 and TRBJ2-7, with 8 bases identical to TRBD2. This CDR3 spans 15 amino acids. Germline values: CDR1 MNHEY, CDR2 SVGAGI. V gave up 7 bases and J gave up 3 bases; unmatched junction bases: 11. The CDR3 DNA is TGTGCCAGCATCCCCGGGGCACTAGCGGTCTACGAGCAGTACTTC. It yields the protein CASIPGALAVYEQYF.

The chain couples TRBV2 to TRBJ1-2; D may be TRBD1 (6 bases). Germline V gene data show CDR1 as SNHLY and CDR2 as FYNNEI. This CDR3 comprises 11 residues. Trimming took off 3 bases at V and 14 bases at J, with 13 bases between the two ends. This CDR3 reads CASSEWGAYTF. The CDR3 DNA reads TGTGCCAGCAGTGAGTGGGGGGCGTATACCTTC.

J is TRBJ1-4 and V is TRBV10-3; D is unresolved. The length of the CDR3 is 13 residues. Trimming took 2 bases from V and 4 from J, leaving 5 bases between them. The V gene's germline CDR1 is ENHRY and CDR2 SYGVKD. CDR3 sequence reads: CAISEARNEKLFF. The CDR3 region has the DNA TGTGCCATCAGTGAGGCCCGTAATGAAAAACTGTTTTTT.

The chain links TRBV7-2 to TRBJ2-3; 16 nucleotides align to TRBD2. Trimming removed 5 bases from V and 5 bases from J; junction bases left unmatched: 7. The length of the CDR3 is 17 residues. Germline V gene lookup returns CDR1 SGHTA and CDR2 FQGNSA. CDR3 sequence reads: CASSQGTSGGARDTQYF. The CDR3, as DNA: TGTGCCAGCAGCCAGGGGACTAGCGGGGGGGCCAGAGATACGCAGTATTTT.

The chain links TRBV30 to TRBJ1-2; a possible D gene is TRBD1 (5 bases). The CDR3 runs to 16 residues. CDR1 is GTSNPN and CDR2 is SVGIG in the germline V gene (reference sequence). V lost 4 bases, J lost 5 bases, and 23 bases lay in between. CDR3 sequence reads: CAWTPSLAGKGYGYTF. For the CDR3, the DNA is TGTGCCTGGACCCCCAGTTTGGCAGGGAAAGGTTATGGCTACACCTTC.

This chain uses TRBV15 with TRBJ2-4; TRBD2 is a possible D gene (6 bases). V was pared by 0 bases and J by 8 bases, with 14 bases between. Germline CDR1 LNHNV, CDR2 YYDKDF (reference sequence). This CDR3 is built from 15 residues. Here the CDR3 reads CATSRDRGTRDIQYF. The CDR3 DNA reads as TGTGCCACCAGCAGAGATCGGGGGACTCGGGACATTCAGTACTTC.

The chain is built from TRBV25-1 and TRBJ1-1; no reliable D call. The length of the CDR3 is 15 residues. CDR1 and CDR2 (germline): MGHDK, SYGVNS. Trimming pared 4 bases from V and 5 bases from J, leaving 17 bases between. The CDR3: CASSAAPGMITEAFF. Here the CDR3 DNA reads TGTGCCAGCAGTGCGGCCCCCGGGATGATTACTGAAGCTTTCTTT.

This clone appeared a single time. J is TRBJ2-1 and V is TRBV2; D is unresolved. This CDR3 has 12 residues. The germline V gene encodes CDR1 SNHLY and CDR2 FYNNEI. CDR3 amino acids: CATWPRVGEQFF. The CDR3 DNA reads TGTGCTACCTGGCCTCGTGTCGGTGAGCAGTTCTTC.

This clone has just one count. V is TRBV19 and J is TRBJ1-5, with 8 bases aligning to TRBD1. This CDR3 is built from 16 residues. V was pared by 6 bases and J by 7 bases, with 14 bases of the junction left unmatched. Germline loops: CDR1 LNHDA, CDR2 SQIVND (reference sequence). This CDR3 is CASRPNHQGAEQPQHF. DNA of the CDR3: TGTGCCAGTAGGCCAAACCACCAGGGGGCAGAACAGCCCCAGCATTTT. The variable domain in full, completed from reference TRBV19 and TRBJ1-5, reads DGGITQSPKYLFRKEGQNVTLSCEQNLNHDAMYWYRQDPGQGLRLIYYSQIVNDFQKGDIAEGYSVSREKKESFPLTVTSAQKNPTAFYLCASRPNHQGAEQPQHFGDGTRLSIL.